This T cell receptor (beta chain) was obtained from a study of blood T cell repertoires in COVID-19. Study background: Nucleic acid was either cDNA or gDNA, and it came from T cells, B-cell-depleted T cells, or PBMCs.

The germline CDR1 and CDR2 sequences are SGHVS and FNYEAQ. CDR3 length: 14 residues. Trimming cost V 4 bases and J 10 bases; bases outside gene matches: 7. Sequenced by immunoSEQ multiplex PCR; TCRdb stores in-frame clones only, minus some. The sample holds 140,000 or so clones, about 86% seen once. Participants came from about two dozen US areas, aged roughly 18 to 95 years. What the recovered Cohort 3 donors had was two negative PCRs, clearance, or symptom resolution. Sequencing was carried out using PBMCs or T cells enriched from blood (not recorded which). This TCR was sampled from a man in his fifties who had recovered from COVID-19. The chain is built from TRBV7-6 and TRBJ1-4; 9 bases match TRBD1. CDR3 sequence reads: CASSSDRGGVKLFF. In DNA, the CDR3 is TGTGCCAGCAGCTCGGACAGGGGAGGGGTAAAACTGTTTTTT.